What follows is one T cell receptor (beta chain) and its context. V was pared by 6 bases and J by 6 bases, with 11 bases between. This CDR3 is built from 13 residues. CDR1 is MNHEY and CDR2 is SVGEGT in the germline V gene. The data derive from a study of blood T cell repertoires in COVID-19. Original handling: For nucleated cells, counts were estimated from reference gene primer amplification. Only in-frame clones appear in the TCRdb table, and some are missing; sequencing was by immunoSEQ multiplex PCR. V and J calls and clone size are as listed in that table; D and trimming were resolved from the DNA. The sample includes tens of thousands of clones, more than 70% of them seen just once.

V is TRBV6-2 or TRBV6-3 and J is TRBJ2-2; D uncertain. The sequenced sample consisted of peripheral blood. The TCR comes from a man in his forties or fifties with acute or convalescent COVID-19. CDR3 bases: TGTGCCAGCAGCCGCTCTATCCCCGGGGAGCTGTTTTTT. Translating gives CASSRSIPGELFF.